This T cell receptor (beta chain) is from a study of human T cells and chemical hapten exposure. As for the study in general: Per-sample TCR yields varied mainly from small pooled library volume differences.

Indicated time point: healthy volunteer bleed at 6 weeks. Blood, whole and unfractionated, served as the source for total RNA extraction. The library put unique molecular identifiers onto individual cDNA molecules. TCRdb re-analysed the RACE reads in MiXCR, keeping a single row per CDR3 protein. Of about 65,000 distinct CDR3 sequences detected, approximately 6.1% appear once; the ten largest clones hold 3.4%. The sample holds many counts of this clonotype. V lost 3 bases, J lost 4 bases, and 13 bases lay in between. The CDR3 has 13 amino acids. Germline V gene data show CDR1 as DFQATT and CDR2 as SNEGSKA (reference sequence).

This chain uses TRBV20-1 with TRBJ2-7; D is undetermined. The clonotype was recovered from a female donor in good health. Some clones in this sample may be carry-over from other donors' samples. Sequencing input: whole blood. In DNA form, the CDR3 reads TGCAGTGCTAGGGACGGATCCTTTTACGAGCAGTACTTC. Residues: CSARDGSFYEQYF.